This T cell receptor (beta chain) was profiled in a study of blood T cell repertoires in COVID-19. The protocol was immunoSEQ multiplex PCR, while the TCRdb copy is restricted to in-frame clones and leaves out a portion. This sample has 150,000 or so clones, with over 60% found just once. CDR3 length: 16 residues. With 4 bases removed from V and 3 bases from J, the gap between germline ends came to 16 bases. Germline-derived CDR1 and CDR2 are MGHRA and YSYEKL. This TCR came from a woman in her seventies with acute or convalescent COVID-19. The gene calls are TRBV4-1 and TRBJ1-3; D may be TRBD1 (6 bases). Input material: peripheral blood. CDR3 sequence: CASSRGGAGFGNTIYF. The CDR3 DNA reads TGCGCCAGCAGCCGGGGGGGCGCAGGTTTTGGAAACACCATATATTTT.